The rows below give T cell receptor beta chains drawn from one sample of a study of cytomegalovirus exposure and HLA in healthy donors. Produced via immunoSEQ multiplex PCR; TCRdb's table is partial and in-frame only. The sample holds approximately 180,000 clones; over 70% are singletons and the top ten take about 2.2%. Sequencing was carried out using PBMCs. The receptors were gathered from a woman aged 25 to 39 in good health and CMV-seronegative. Each CDR3 is given with its conserved first and last residue.

CASSETPGAHEKLFF | TRBJ1-4 | TRBV2
CASSVGVGPAYEQYF | TRBJ2-7 | TRBV19
CASSYSQQGTYEQYF | TRBJ2-7 | TRBV6-5
CASSRPTGQGSNYGYTF | TRBJ1-2 | TRBV19
CASSLSQRFPTDTQYF | TRBJ2-3 | TRBV27
CASSRLAGYLITDTQYF | TRBJ2-3 | TRBV4-1
CASSLGQGGPYEQYF | TRBJ2-7 | TRBV7-6
CASSKTEVNTEAFF | TRBJ1-1 | TRBV19
CASSFYRGGEKLFF | TRBJ1-4 | TRBV27
CASSKVARTSGGGKCYTDTQYF | TRBJ2-3 | TRBV21-1
CASTVSISGGGWDEQFF | TRBJ2-1 | TRBV10-2
CASSFRGDQETQYF | TRBJ2-5 | TRBV13
CASSTPKSSYNEQFF | TRBJ2-1 | TRBV27
CASSYWNEQFF | TRBJ2-1 | TRBV27
CASSLVRSLRTGGQPQHF | TRBJ1-5 | TRBV11-2
CASSAGTSGQETQYF | TRBJ2-5 | TRBV6-4
CASSDWDSPYEQYF | TRBJ2-7 | TRBV6-1
CASSLLAGGLETQYF | TRBJ2-5 | TRBV5-4
CASGEKREVAAEQYF | TRBJ2-7 | TRBV28
CASSPFLDRAKNSQYF | TRBJ2-4 | TRBV6-6
CASSEMGTGSYEQYF | TRBJ2-7 | TRBV6-1
CASTPRRTPEGRYF | TRBJ2-7 | TRBV27
CSVVGRTGESAFF | TRBJ1-1 | TRBV29-1
CASREGLAGPSSYEQYF | TRBJ2-7 | TRBV27
CASRGGPSAEAFF | TRBJ1-1 | TRBV6-1
CASFMGQTNTGELFF | TRBJ2-2 | TRBV6-5
CASRPLRGSGANVLTF | TRBJ2-6 | TRBV28
CASRDSSTDTQYF | TRBJ2-3 | TRBV9
CASSLSQEPQETQYF | TRBJ2-5 | TRBV7-2
CASSLTDSNQPQHF | TRBJ1-5 | TRBV9
CASSVNPDRGNEQFF | TRBJ2-1 | TRBV9
CASSYGRAYYNEQFF | TRBJ2-1 | TRBV6-5
CAWKSGGYEQYF | TRBJ2-7 | TRBV30
CASIDRGTDTQYF | TRBJ2-3 | TRBV19
CATSRDKGLGNTIYF | TRBJ1-3 | TRBV15
CASSLVASSGYEQYF | TRBJ2-7 | TRBV5-1
CASSLGAAYGYTF | TRBJ1-2 | TRBV11-2
CATSRIGGRLFF | TRBJ1-4 | TRBV15
CASSSQGRDYNSPLHF | TRBJ1-6 | TRBV28
CASSLRTLGGLAGVNEQFF | TRBJ2-1 | TRBV5-5
CASSFSDRDWSTDTQYF | TRBJ2-3 | TRBV27
CASSPGHEQYF | TRBJ2-7 | TRBV5-5
CASRGQSGYTF | TRBJ1-2 | TRBV28
CASSRGTGVYEQYF | TRBJ2-7 | TRBV19
CASSLATGLYNEQFF | TRBJ2-1 | TRBV5-1
CASSQDRTAYGYTF | TRBJ1-2 | TRBV14
CASSSVAGGQYF | TRBJ2-7 | TRBV28